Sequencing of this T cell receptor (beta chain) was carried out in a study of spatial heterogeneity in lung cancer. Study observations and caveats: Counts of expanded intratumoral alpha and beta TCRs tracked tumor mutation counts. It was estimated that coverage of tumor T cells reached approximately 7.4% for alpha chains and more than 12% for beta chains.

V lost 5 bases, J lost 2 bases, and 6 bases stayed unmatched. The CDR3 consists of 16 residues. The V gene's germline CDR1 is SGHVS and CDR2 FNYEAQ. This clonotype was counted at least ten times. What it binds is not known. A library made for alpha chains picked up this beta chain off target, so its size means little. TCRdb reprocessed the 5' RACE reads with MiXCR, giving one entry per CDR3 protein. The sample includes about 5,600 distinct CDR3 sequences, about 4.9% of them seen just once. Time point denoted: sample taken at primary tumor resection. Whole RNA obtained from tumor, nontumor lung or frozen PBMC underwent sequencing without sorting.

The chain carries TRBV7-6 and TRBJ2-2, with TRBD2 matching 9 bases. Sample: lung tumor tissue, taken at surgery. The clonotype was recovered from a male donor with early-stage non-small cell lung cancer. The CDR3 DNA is TGTGCCAGCAGCCGACGACTAGCGGCAAACACCGGGGAGCTGTTTTTT. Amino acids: CASSRRLAANTGELFF.